The entry below describes one T cell receptor beta chain. At one end the junction does not follow the germline gene, possibly because of a read error. This sample was included in a study of cytomegalovirus exposure and HLA in healthy donors. Germline V gene data show CDR1 as SSHAT and CDR2 as FNYEAQ (reference sequence). The CDR3 covers 14 residues. Primers for the PCR totalled 60 Vbeta and 13 Jbeta. Data came from immunoSEQ multiplex PCR; TCRdb stores just in-frame clones and leaves some out. This table has about 170,000 clones, 82% appearing once. The V and J genes are TRBV7-7 and TRBJ2-1; the D gene is possibly TRBD2 (7 bases). This clonotype was obtained from a girl aged 10-17 years in good health and CMV-seropositive. The sequenced material came from PBMCs. CDR3 sequence: CASSWGGGSAEQFF. The CDR3 DNA reads as TGTGCTAGCAGCTGGGGGGGCGGGTCCGCTGAGCAGTTCTTC.